The TCR beta chain under discussion was sequenced for a study of shared clonotypes between healthy human individuals. Some clones are missing from TCRdb's copy, which holds only in-frame ones; the method was immunoSEQ multiplex PCR. The table lists around 430,000 clones, 79% of them singletons, with around 13% in the top ten. The CDR3 runs 14 residues. Looked up from germline, CDR1 is MDHEN and CDR2 is SYDVKM. V was trimmed by 10 bases and J by 0 bases, leaving 14 bases between them. V is TRBV28 and J is TRBJ2-3; D gene uncertain. Sequences were obtained from PBMCs. This TCR was sampled from a woman in her 40s in good health. Some clones in this sample may be carry-over from other donors' samples. In DNA form, the CDR3 reads TGTGCCACCCAAGGCGATCCTAGCACAGATACGCAGTATTTT. Amino acid sequence: CATQGDPSTDTQYF.